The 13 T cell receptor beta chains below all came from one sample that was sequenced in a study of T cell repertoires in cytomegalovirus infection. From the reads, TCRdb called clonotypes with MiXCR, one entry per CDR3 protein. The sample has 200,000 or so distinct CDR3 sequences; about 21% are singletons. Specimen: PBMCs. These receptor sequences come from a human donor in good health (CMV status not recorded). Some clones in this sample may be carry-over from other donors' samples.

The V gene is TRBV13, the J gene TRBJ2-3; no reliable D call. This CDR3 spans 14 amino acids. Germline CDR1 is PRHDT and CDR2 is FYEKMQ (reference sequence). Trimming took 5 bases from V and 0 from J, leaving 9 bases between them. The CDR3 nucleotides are TGTGCCAGCAGCGCTAGGTCAAGCACAGATACGCAGTATTTT. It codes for CASSARSSTDTQYF.

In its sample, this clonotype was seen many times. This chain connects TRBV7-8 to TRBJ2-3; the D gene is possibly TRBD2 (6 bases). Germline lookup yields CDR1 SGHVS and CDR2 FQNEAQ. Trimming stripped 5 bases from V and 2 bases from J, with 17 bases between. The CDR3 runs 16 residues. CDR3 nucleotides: TGTGCCAGCAGCCCGTCTCCCCGGGAGTTCACAGATACGCAGTATTTT. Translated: CASSPSPREFTDTQYF.

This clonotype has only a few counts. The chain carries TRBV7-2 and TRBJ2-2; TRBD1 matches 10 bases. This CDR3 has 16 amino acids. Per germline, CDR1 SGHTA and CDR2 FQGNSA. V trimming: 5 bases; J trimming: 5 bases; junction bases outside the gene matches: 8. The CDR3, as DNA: TGTGCCAGCAGCACCCAGACAGGGGGCCGGACCGGGGAGCTGTTTTTT. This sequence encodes CASSTQTGGRTGELFF.

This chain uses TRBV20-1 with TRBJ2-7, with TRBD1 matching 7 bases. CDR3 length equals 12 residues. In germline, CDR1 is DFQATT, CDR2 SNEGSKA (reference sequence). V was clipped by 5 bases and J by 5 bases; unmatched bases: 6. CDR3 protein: CSAQTGPNEQYF. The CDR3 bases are TGCAGTGCTCAGACAGGGCCGAACGAGCAGTACTTC.

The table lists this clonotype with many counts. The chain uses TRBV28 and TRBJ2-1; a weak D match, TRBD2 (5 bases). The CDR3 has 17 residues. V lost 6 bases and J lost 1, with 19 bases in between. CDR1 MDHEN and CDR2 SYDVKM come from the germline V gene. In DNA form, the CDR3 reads TGTGCCAGCAGACTTTCGGGGTTTAGAAATTCCTACAATGAGCAGTTCTTC. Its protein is CASRLSGFRNSYNEQFF.

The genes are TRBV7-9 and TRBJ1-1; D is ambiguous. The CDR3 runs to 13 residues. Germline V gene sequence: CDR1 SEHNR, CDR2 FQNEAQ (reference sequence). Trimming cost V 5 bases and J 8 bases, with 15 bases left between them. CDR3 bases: TGTGCCAGCAGCCATATAACCTTGGTAGAAGCTTTCTTT. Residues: CASSHITLVEAFF.

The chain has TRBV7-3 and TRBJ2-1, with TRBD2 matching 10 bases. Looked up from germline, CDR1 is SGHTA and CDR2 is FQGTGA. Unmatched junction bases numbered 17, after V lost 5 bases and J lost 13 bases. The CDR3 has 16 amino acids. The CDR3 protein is CASSPAGGSGRTDQFF. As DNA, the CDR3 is TGTGCCAGCAGCCCGGCGGGGGGTAGCGGGAGGACTGATCAGTTCTTC. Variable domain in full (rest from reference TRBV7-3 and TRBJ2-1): GAGVSQTPSNKVTEKGKYVELRCDPISGHTALYWYRQSLGQGPEFLIYFQGTGAADDSGLPNDRFFAVRPEGSVSTLKIQRTERGDSAVYLCASSPAGGSGRTDQFFGPGTRLTVL.

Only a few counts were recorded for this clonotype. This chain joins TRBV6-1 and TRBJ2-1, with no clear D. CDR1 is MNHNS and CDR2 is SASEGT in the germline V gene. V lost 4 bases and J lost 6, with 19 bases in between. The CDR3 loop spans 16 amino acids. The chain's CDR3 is CASSVVFGLGRNEQFF. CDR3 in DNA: TGTGCCAGCAGTGTAGTATTTGGGCTAGGCCGCAATGAGCAGTTCTTC.

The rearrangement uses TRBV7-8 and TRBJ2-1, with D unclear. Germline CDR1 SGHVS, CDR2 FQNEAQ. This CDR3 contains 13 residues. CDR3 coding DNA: TGTACCAACAGCTTAATACGGTACAATGAGCAGTTCTTC. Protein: CTNSLIRYNEQFF.

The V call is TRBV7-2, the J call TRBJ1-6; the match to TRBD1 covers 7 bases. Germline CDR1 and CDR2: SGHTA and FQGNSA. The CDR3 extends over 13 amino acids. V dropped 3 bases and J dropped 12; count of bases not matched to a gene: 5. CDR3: CASSLGQRRPLHF. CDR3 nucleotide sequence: TGTGCCAGCAGCTTGGGACAGCGCAGACCCCTCCACTTT.

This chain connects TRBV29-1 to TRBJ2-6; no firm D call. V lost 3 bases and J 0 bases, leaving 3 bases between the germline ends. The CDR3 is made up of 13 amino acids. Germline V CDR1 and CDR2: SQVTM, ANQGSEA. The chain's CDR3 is CSVDSSGANVLTF. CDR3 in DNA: TGCAGCGTTGATAGCTCTGGGGCCAACGTCCTGACTTTC.

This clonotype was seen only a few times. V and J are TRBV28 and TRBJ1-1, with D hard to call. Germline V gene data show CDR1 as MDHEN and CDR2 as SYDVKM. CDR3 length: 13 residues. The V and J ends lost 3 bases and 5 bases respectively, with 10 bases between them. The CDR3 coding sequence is TGTGCCAGCAGTTTCGTTAGGGAAACTGAAGCTTTCTTT. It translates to CASSFVRETEAFF. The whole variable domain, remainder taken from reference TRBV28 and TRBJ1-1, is DVKVTQSSRYLVKRTGEKVFLECVQDMDHENMFWYRQDPGLGLRLIYFSYDVKMKEKGDIPEGYSVSREKKERFSLILESASTNQTSMYLCASSFVRETEAFFGQGTRLTVV.

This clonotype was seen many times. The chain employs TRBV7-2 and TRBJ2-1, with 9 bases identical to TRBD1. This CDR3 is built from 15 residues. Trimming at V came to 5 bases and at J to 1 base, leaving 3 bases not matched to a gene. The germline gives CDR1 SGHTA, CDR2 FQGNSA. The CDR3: CASSRDRGSYNEQFF. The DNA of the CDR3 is TGTGCCAGCAGCCGAGACAGGGGGTCCTACAATGAGCAGTTCTTC.